This note documents a single TCR beta chain sequence. Its cognate antigen is unknown. From germline, CDR1 is LNHDA and CDR2 SQIVND (reference sequence). There are 13 residues in the CDR3. V shed 3 bases and J shed 7 bases, with 13 bases lying between them. This sample is part of a study of cytomegalovirus exposure and HLA in healthy donors. Whole-study context: Of 398 genotyped donors, 81% clustered with self-reported Caucasian donors. Whole-study findings and limits: Earlier findings revealed that most TCR beta V segments proved productive either about 87% or about 30% of the time.

Amplification used 60 Vbeta primers and 13 Jbeta primers. Only in-frame clones appear in the TCRdb table, and some are missing; sequencing was by immunoSEQ multiplex PCR. This sample carries around 93,000 clones, under 90% of them seen once, and the ten largest clones take over 3%. Sampled while nominally healthy, donors likely had unrecorded immune exposures. The specimen sequenced was PBMCs. This receptor was taken from a man aged 50-59 years in good health and CMV-seronegative. V is TRBV19 and J is TRBJ2-7; D unresolved. This CDR3 is CASSIGGSGEQYF. CDR3 nucleotide sequence: TGTGCCAGTAGTATCGGTGGTTCCGGTGAGCAGTACTTC.